This T cell receptor (beta chain) was sequenced during a study of control samples from healthy donors and cancer patients. This clone appeared once. Sequenced by immunoSEQ multiplex PCR; TCRdb stores in-frame clones only, minus some. The top ten clones hold roughly an eighth of a sample with approximately 90,000 clones, roughly nine tenths of them seen once. The TCR originated in a woman aged 70-85 years in good health. Input material: blood.

The CDR3 region has the DNA TGCGCCAGCAGCCAAGGGACCGCTACAGGTAGTTCTACAACTAATGAAAAACTGTTTTTT. This codes for CASSQGTATGSSTTNEKLFF. The chain couples TRBV4-1 to TRBJ1-4, with D possibly being TRBD1 (5 bases). The CDR3 has 20 residues. In germline, CDR1 is MGHRA, CDR2 YSYEKL. V dropped 1 base and J dropped 0 bases, with 21 bases sitting between them.